This T cell receptor beta chain emerged from a study of T cell responses to AZD1222 COVID-19 vaccine. Study-level results: Compared with day 0, the breadth and depth of the Spike-specific TCR repertoire rose significantly after two doses of AZD1222. Among AZD1222 vaccinees, only six or seven were seropositive at baseline.

In this sample, this clone turned up once. The antigen is unknown. TCRdb's copy holds only in-frame clones and misses some; the assay was immunoSEQ multiplex PCR. The sample records 150,000 to 200,000 clones, approximately 89% being singletons. Trimming took off 1 base at V and 2 bases at J, with 9 bases between the two ends. This CDR3 spans 14 amino acids. The V gene's germline CDR1 is MNHNS and CDR2 SASEGT. V usage is TRBV6-1 and J usage is TRBJ2-7; D is ambiguous. The specimen was peripheral blood, collected on day 0 of AZD1222 vaccination. This clonotype originated in an adult in good health. The CDR3 reads CASSEVENAYEQYF. The CDR3 coding sequence is TGTGCCAGCAGTGAAGTAGAGAACGCCTACGAGCAGTACTTC.